The rows below give T cell receptor beta chains drawn from one sample of a study of control samples from healthy donors and cancer patients. Produced via immunoSEQ multiplex PCR; TCRdb's table is partial and in-frame only. The table has over 200,000 clones, around 80% seen once; the top ten hold 13%. The sequencing input was PBMCs. The receptors were gathered from a woman aged 55-75 years with lung cancer. The CDR3 runs from the conserved cysteine through the conserved F or W. Fields, in order: clone size, J gene, V gene, D gene, CDR3 DNA, CDR3 protein. A D gene is named only where the DNA matches it firmly. Only some rows state a clone size, as once, few, many or a class for expanded clones.

clone size: .
J gene: TRBJ1-2
V gene: TRBV2
D gene: .
CDR3 DNA: TGTGCCAGCAGTCCGAGGAGAGGCAACTATGGCTACACCTTC
CDR3 protein: CASSPRRGNYGYTF

clone size: once
J gene: TRBJ1-3
V gene: TRBV6-1
D gene: .
CDR3 DNA: TGTGCCAGCAGTGGCCGGACGACGGGGTGGGGAAACACCATATATTTT
CDR3 protein: CASSGRTTGWGNTIYF

clone size: .
J gene: TRBJ2-3
V gene: TRBV2
D gene: TRBD2
CDR3 DNA: TGTGCCAGCTGTGAGGACCTAGCGGGCACAGATACGCAGTATTTT
CDR3 protein: CASCEDLAGTDTQYF

clone size: .
J gene: TRBJ2-7
V gene: TRBV5-1
D gene: .
CDR3 DNA: TGCGCCAGCAGCTTCTCAGGGCCCTACGAGCAGTACTTC
CDR3 protein: CASSFSGPYEQYF

clone size: .
J gene: TRBJ1-5
V gene: TRBV4-1
D gene: .
CDR3 DNA: TGCGCCAGCAGCCAAGATGGAGGACAGACCTATCAGCCCCAGCATTTT
CDR3 protein: CASSQDGGQTYQPQHF

clone size: .
J gene: TRBJ2-5
V gene: TRBV2
D gene: TRBD1
CDR3 DNA: TGTGCCGGTTCGATGGACAGGGCCCAAGAGACCCAGTACTTC
CDR3 protein: CAGSMDRAQETQYF

clone size: .
J gene: TRBJ1-1
V gene: TRBV20-1
D gene: .
CDR3 DNA: TGCAGTGCGGACAGAAACACTGAAGCTTTCTTT
CDR3 protein: CSADRNTEAFF

clone size: .
J gene: TRBJ1-5
V gene: TRBV18
D gene: TRBD1
CDR3 DNA: TGTGCCAGCTCACCACCGCGGACAGGGGTGATGGCTCAGCCCCAGCATTTT
CDR3 protein: CASSPPRTGVMAQPQHF

clone size: .
J gene: TRBJ1-1
V gene: TRBV11-2
D gene: TRBD1
CDR3 DNA: TGTGCCAGCAGCTTCGCCGGGACAGGGGTGATAGCTTTCTTT
CDR3 protein: CASSFAGTGVIAFF

clone size: .
J gene: TRBJ1-2
V gene: TRBV28
D gene: .
CDR3 DNA: TGTGCCAGCTCTACCCCGGCGGATTATGGCTACACCTTC
CDR3 protein: CASSTPADYGYTF

clone size: .
J gene: TRBJ2-7
V gene: TRBV5-1
D gene: TRBD2
CDR3 DNA: TGCGCCAGCAGCTTAGGGCACATAGCGGGGGCCCGGACGGGGTACTTC
CDR3 protein: CASSLGHIAGARTGYF

clone size: .
J gene: TRBJ1-1
V gene: TRBV3-1/TRBV3-2
D gene: .
CDR3 DNA: TGTGCCAGCAGCCCAACGGTCGGGGGGGCCACTGAAGCTTTCTTT
CDR3 protein: CASSPTVGGATEAFF

clone size: .
J gene: TRBJ2-5
V gene: TRBV11-3
D gene: .
CDR3 DNA: TGTGCCAGCAGCTTAGGGTCGGACAGACCGTACCAAGAGACCCAGTACTTC
CDR3 protein: CASSLGSDRPYQETQYF

clone size: .
J gene: TRBJ2-7
V gene: TRBV6-5
D gene: .
CDR3 DNA: TGTGCCAGCGTCTCGAACGAGCAGTACTTC
CDR3 protein: CASVSNEQYF

clone size: .
J gene: TRBJ2-1
V gene: TRBV30
D gene: .
CDR3 DNA: TGTGCCTGGAGGGGATACTACAATGAGCAGTTCTTC
CDR3 protein: CAWRGYYNEQFF

clone size: once
J gene: TRBJ2-6
V gene: TRBV5-4
D gene: .
CDR3 DNA: TGTGCCAGCAGCCTGGTCTCGCGACTTACTGGGGCCAACGTCCTGACTTTC
CDR3 protein: CASSLVSRLTGANVLTF

clone size: .
J gene: TRBJ1-3
V gene: TRBV4-1
D gene: .
CDR3 DNA: TGCGCCAGCAGCCGGGGGGGGCCTGGAAACACCATATATTTT
CDR3 protein: CASSRGGPGNTIYF

clone size: .
J gene: TRBJ1-6
V gene: TRBV3-1/TRBV3-2
D gene: TRBD1
CDR3 DNA: TGTGCCAGCAGCCCTCAGGGGGGAAATTCACCCCTCCACTTT
CDR3 protein: CASSPQGGNSPLHF

clone size: .
J gene: TRBJ2-7
V gene: TRBV7-8
D gene: .
CDR3 DNA: TGTGCCAGCCGAAGGGGGGGGGCCCAGGACGAGCAGTACTTC
CDR3 protein: CASRRGGAQDEQYF

clone size: once
J gene: TRBJ2-3
V gene: TRBV27
D gene: .
CDR3 DNA: TGTGCCAGCAGTTATGGCAGCACAAGCACAGATACGCAGTATTTT
CDR3 protein: CASSYGSTSTDTQYF

clone size: .
J gene: TRBJ1-3
V gene: TRBV6-5
D gene: TRBD1
CDR3 DNA: TGTGCCAGCGGGACAGACGGAAACACCATATATTTT
CDR3 protein: CASGTDGNTIYF

clone size: .
J gene: TRBJ1-4
V gene: TRBV5-4
D gene: .
CDR3 DNA: TGTGCCAGCAGCTTGGACGGAGAAGGAAAACTGTTTTTT
CDR3 protein: CASSLDGEGKLFF

clone size: once
J gene: TRBJ2-7
V gene: TRBV5-4
D gene: .
CDR3 DNA: TGTGCCAGCAGCATAGCCTTAGGGGGCGAGCAGTACTTC
CDR3 protein: CASSIALGGEQYF

clone size: .
J gene: TRBJ1-2
V gene: TRBV27
D gene: .
CDR3 DNA: TGTGCCAGCCGACTACAGGGTAATTTGGGTGGCTACACCTTC
CDR3 protein: CASRLQGNLGGYTF

clone size: .
J gene: TRBJ1-5
V gene: TRBV6-6
D gene: .
CDR3 DNA: TGTGCCAGCAGTTACTTGGGGCAAGGTCAGCCCCAGCATTTT
CDR3 protein: CASSYLGQGQPQHF

clone size: .
J gene: TRBJ1-1
V gene: TRBV6-6
D gene: .
CDR3 DNA: TGTGCCAGCAGTTTCAGTACTGAAGCTTTCTTT
CDR3 protein: CASSFSTEAFF

clone size: once
J gene: TRBJ1-1
V gene: TRBV5-1
D gene: .
CDR3 DNA: TGCGCCAGCAGCTTGGCCCTAGGAGGCACTGAAGCTTTCTTT
CDR3 protein: CASSLALGGTEAFF

clone size: .
J gene: TRBJ2-7
V gene: TRBV5-1
D gene: TRBD2
CDR3 DNA: TGCGCCAGCAGCTTGGGGGCAGCGGGAGTCTCCTACGAGCAGTACTTC
CDR3 protein: CASSLGAAGVSYEQYF

clone size: .
J gene: TRBJ2-7
V gene: TRBV5-4
D gene: TRBD2
CDR3 DNA: TGTGCCAGCCGGGCAGGGAACGGTAGCGGGAGGTACGAGCAGTACTTC
CDR3 protein: CASRAGNGSGRYEQYF

clone size: .
J gene: TRBJ1-1
V gene: TRBV3-1/TRBV3-2
D gene: TRBD1
CDR3 DNA: TGTGCCAGCAGCCAGGGGAGGGGGCGAGTCGCTTTCTTT
CDR3 protein: CASSQGRGRVAFF

clone size: once
J gene: TRBJ1-2
V gene: TRBV7-9
D gene: .
CDR3 DNA: TGTGCCAGCAGCCGAGGGACCCACTATGGCTACACCTTC
CDR3 protein: CASSRGTHYGYTF

clone size: once
J gene: TRBJ1-2
V gene: TRBV28
D gene: .
CDR3 DNA: TGTGCCAGCAGTTTATTAACGGGTGGCTACACCTTC
CDR3 protein: CASSLLTGGYTF

clone size: .
J gene: TRBJ1-5
V gene: TRBV27
D gene: .
CDR3 DNA: TGTGCCAGCAGTTTGGACGGGGTTCAGCCCCAGCATTTT
CDR3 protein: CASSLDGVQPQHF

clone size: .
J gene: TRBJ2-7
V gene: TRBV15
D gene: TRBD2
CDR3 DNA: TGTGCCACCAGCAGAGATCGGGGGGGTCCCTACGAGCAGTACTTC
CDR3 protein: CATSRDRGGPYEQYF

clone size: .
J gene: TRBJ1-6
V gene: TRBV6-6
D gene: TRBD1
CDR3 DNA: TGTGCCAGCAGCTCCGGGACAGATAATTCACCCCTCCACTTT
CDR3 protein: CASSSGTDNSPLHF

clone size: .
J gene: TRBJ1-1
V gene: TRBV3-1/TRBV3-2
D gene: .
CDR3 DNA: TGTGCCAGCAGCCAACGAAGGATGAACACTGAAGCTTTCTTT
CDR3 protein: CASSQRRMNTEAFF

clone size: .
J gene: TRBJ2-1
V gene: TRBV7-2
D gene: .
CDR3 DNA: TGTGCCAGCAGCTCACAGGGAGGGACCTACAATGAGCAGTTCTTC
CDR3 protein: CASSSQGGTYNEQFF

clone size: .
J gene: TRBJ2-5
V gene: TRBV2
D gene: .
CDR3 DNA: TGTGCCAGCAGTGAAGTTGGCGGGATGGTGGGAGAGACCCAGTACTTC
CDR3 protein: CASSEVGGMVGETQYF

clone size: .
J gene: TRBJ1-6
V gene: TRBV27
D gene: .
CDR3 DNA: TGTGCCAGCCGCACAGGGAATAATTCACCCCTCCACTTT
CDR3 protein: CASRTGNNSPLHF

clone size: .
J gene: TRBJ2-7
V gene: TRBV15
D gene: .
CDR3 DNA: TGTGCCACCAGCAGAGAGCTGCAGGCTGGGAAGCAGTACTTC
CDR3 protein: CATSRELQAGKQYF

clone size: few
J gene: TRBJ1-2
V gene: TRBV30
D gene: .
CDR3 DNA: TGTGCCTGGATATCGGGGCAGGGTAACTATGGCTACACCTTC
CDR3 protein: CAWISGQGNYGYTF

clone size: .
J gene: TRBJ2-2
V gene: TRBV9
D gene: .
CDR3 DNA: TGTGCCAGCAGCCTCACTAGTACCCCCGGGGAGCTGTTTTTT
CDR3 protein: CASSLTSTPGELFF

clone size: few
J gene: TRBJ1-1
V gene: TRBV10-3
D gene: .
CDR3 DNA: TGTGCCATCAGGGCCTGGAACACTGAAGCTTTCTTT
CDR3 protein: CAIRAWNTEAFF

clone size: .
J gene: TRBJ2-7
V gene: TRBV5-4
D gene: TRBD2
CDR3 DNA: TGTGCCAGCAGCGCGCAGCGGGAGGCCTACGAGCAGTACTTC
CDR3 protein: CASSAQREAYEQYF

clone size: few
J gene: TRBJ1-5
V gene: TRBV10-2
D gene: TRBD1
CDR3 DNA: TGCGCCAGCAGTGAGTCTGGACAGGTCGGATGGGATAGCAATCAGCCCCAGCATTTT
CDR3 protein: CASSESGQVGWDSNQPQHF

clone size: .
J gene: TRBJ2-7
V gene: TRBV19
D gene: .
CDR3 DNA: TGTGCCAGTAGTTCTGGAGCTTCCTACGAGCAGTACTTC
CDR3 protein: CASSSGASYEQYF

clone size: .
J gene: TRBJ2-1
V gene: TRBV7-6
D gene: TRBD2
CDR3 DNA: TGTGCCAGCAGCCAATCTTCAGCGGGAGGGTCCTACAATGAGCAGTTCTTC
CDR3 protein: CASSQSSAGGSYNEQFF

clone size: .
J gene: TRBJ2-5
V gene: TRBV7-9
D gene: .
CDR3 DNA: TGTGCCAGCAGCTTAGCGCGGAGGGGGACCCAGTACTTC
CDR3 protein: CASSLARRGTQYF

clone size: .
J gene: TRBJ2-6
V gene: TRBV9
D gene: .
CDR3 DNA: TGTGCCAGCAGCGTACCTGGGGCCAACGTCCTGACTTTC
CDR3 protein: CASSVPGANVLTF

clone size: .
J gene: TRBJ1-5
V gene: TRBV28
D gene: TRBD1
CDR3 DNA: TGTGCCAGCAGTTTAGTAAACAGGGGTGATCAGCCCCAGCATTTT
CDR3 protein: CASSLVNRGDQPQHF

clone size: .
J gene: TRBJ2-7
V gene: TRBV6-5
D gene: .
CDR3 DNA: TGTGCCAGCAGTTACTCGAGGGACGGTACCTACGAGCAGTACTTC
CDR3 protein: CASSYSRDGTYEQYF

clone size: once
J gene: TRBJ1-1
V gene: TRBV4-2
D gene: .
CDR3 DNA: TGTGCCAGCAGCCAGAGTGAGAGGGGGAGAGGTGAAGCTTTCTTT
CDR3 protein: CASSQSERGRGEAFF

clone size: .
J gene: TRBJ2-1
V gene: TRBV5-4
D gene: TRBD2
CDR3 DNA: TGTGCCAGCAGCCGGGCGGGGGGGACTAGTTACAATGAGCAGTTCTTC
CDR3 protein: CASSRAGGTSYNEQFF

clone size: .
J gene: TRBJ2-2
V gene: TRBV24-1
D gene: .
CDR3 DNA: TGTGCCACCAGTGATTTCGGGAACACCGGGGAGCTGTTTTTT
CDR3 protein: CATSDFGNTGELFF

clone size: .
J gene: TRBJ1-2
V gene: TRBV18
D gene: TRBD1
CDR3 DNA: TGTGCCAGCTCACCGGGACAGGGCTCCGGGTATGGCTACACCTTC
CDR3 protein: CASSPGQGSGYGYTF